What follows are 25 T cell receptor beta chains derived from one specimen sequenced in a study of monozygotic twins with inflammatory bowel disease. TCRdb reprocessed the 5' RACE reads and stores each CDR3 protein as one record, lacking DNA. The sample holds 200,000 to 250,000 distinct CDR3 sequences. The sequenced sample consisted of blood. These receptors were obtained from a human donor with ulcerative colitis or Crohn's disease, or a healthy co-twin of an affected twin (not recorded which).

This chain uses TRBV18 with TRBJ1-3; as DNA is missing, the TRBD1 call by TCRdb cannot be tested. Germline V lookup: CDR1 KGHSH, CDR2 LQKENI. This CDR3 has 16 residues. This CDR3 is CASSPGAPDSGNTIYF. Full variable domain (rest looked up from reference TRBV18 and TRBJ1-3): NAGVMQNPRHLVRRRGQEARLRCSPMKGHSHVYWYRQLPEEGLKFMVYLQKENIIDESGMPKERFSAEFPKEGPSILRIQQVVRGDSAAYFCASSPGAPDSGNTIYFGEGSWLTVV.

The chain uses TRBV10-3 and TRBJ2-5; TCRdb proposes TRBD1, but this gene call is untestable without DNA. The CDR3 is 13 residues long. Germline loops: CDR1 ENHRY, CDR2 SYGVKD. The CDR3 region is CAISPGPQETQYF.

The chain recombines TRBV24-1 with TRBJ2-3; the TCRdb D gene call, TRBD1, has no DNA to confirm it. The CDR3 runs to 13 residues. Germline-derived CDR1 and CDR2 are KGHDR and SFDVKD. The CDR3 spells CATSAPPADTQYF.

CDR3 residues: CASSPMQGIYEQYF. This chain links TRBV18 with TRBJ2-7; TCRdb lists TRBD1, though no DNA is available to test this call. Germline loops: CDR1 KGHSH, CDR2 LQKENI. This CDR3 is 14 amino acids long. The whole variable domain, filled in from reference TRBV18 and TRBJ2-7, reads NAGVMQNPRHLVRRRGQEARLRCSPMKGHSHVYWYRQLPEEGLKFMVYLQKENIIDESGMPKERFSAEFPKEGPSILRIQQVVRGDSAAYFCASSPMQGIYEQYFGPGTRLTVT.

The rearrangement uses TRBV7-2 and TRBJ1-2. The CDR3 spans 13 residues. In germline, CDR1 is SGHTA, CDR2 FQGNSA. The CDR3 loop is CASSQRPVDGYTF.

V gene TRBV5-1 combines with J gene TRBJ1-1; TCRdb picks TRBD1, but there is no DNA to check that call. Germline lookup yields CDR1 SGHRS and CDR2 YFSETQ. CDR3 length equals 17 residues. CDR3 region: CASSWSPGIAMNTEAFF.

This chain joins TRBV28 and TRBJ2-2; TCRdb proposes TRBD1, but this gene call is untestable without DNA. The germline V gene encodes CDR1 MDHEN and CDR2 SYDVKM. CDR3 size: 14 residues. CDR3 amino acids: CASSSTGAAGELFF.

The chain has TRBV6-1 and TRBJ1-2; TCRdb proposes TRBD1, but this gene call is untestable without DNA. Germline V gives CDR1 MNHNS, CDR2 SASEGT. The CDR3 totals 14 residues. The CDR3: CASRTGQANYGYTF.

The chain links TRBV19 to TRBJ2-1. Germline assignment: CDR1 LNHDA and CDR2 SQIVND (reference sequence). CDR3 length: 14 amino acids. CDR3 loop: CASSIVANTNEQFF.

V usage is TRBV20-1 and J usage is TRBJ1-3; TCRdb indicates TRBD1, and absent DNA this call remains unverified. Germline CDR1 DFQATT, CDR2 SNEGSKA (reference sequence). The CDR3 extends over 16 amino acids. This CDR3 reads CSARPGTGASGNTIYF.

The CDR3 loop reads CAISEGSKGGDEQFF. The chain recombines TRBV10-3 with TRBJ2-1; TCRdb gives TRBD2 as the D gene, but with no DNA this cannot be confirmed. This CDR3 is built from 15 residues. Germline V CDR1 and CDR2: ENHRY, SYGVKD.

J is TRBJ2-3 and V is TRBV4-3; as DNA is missing, the TRBD2 call by TCRdb cannot be tested. This CDR3 is 16 amino acids long. Germline V CDR1 and CDR2: LGHNA, YSLEER. The CDR3 protein is CASSRLAGDGTDTQYF.

J is TRBJ2-1 and V is TRBV19; TCRdb's D call, TRBD2, is unchecked because there is no DNA. The length of the CDR3 is 16 residues. Germline V gene data show CDR1 as LNHDA and CDR2 as SQIVND (reference sequence). The chain's CDR3 is CASSMFTSGRMYEQFF.

V usage is TRBV7-9 and J usage is TRBJ2-7; TCRdb picks TRBD2, but there is no DNA to check that call. From germline, CDR1 is SEHNR and CDR2 FQNEAQ (reference sequence). The CDR3 covers 19 residues. This CDR3 reads CASSLRGTSGEENHYEQYF.

The chain couples TRBV19 to TRBJ2-1; TCRdb selects TRBD2, and the lack of DNA leaves this call unchecked. Germline-derived CDR1 and CDR2 are LNHDA and SQIVND (reference sequence). This CDR3 has 18 residues. The CDR3 reads CASSIDEGAGSAGNEQFF.

The chain employs TRBV3-1 and TRBJ2-7; TCRdb calls TRBD2, which cannot be checked without DNA. Germline CDR1 LGHDT, CDR2 YNNKEL (reference sequence). The CDR3 is made up of 15 amino acids. The CDR3 loop reads CASSQMSSGGYEQYF.

The V and J genes are TRBV7-8 and TRBJ1-1. Germline CDR1 SGHVS, CDR2 FQNEAQ. This CDR3 comprises 14 residues. The CDR3 loop is CASSLRRMDTEAFF.

The gene calls are TRBV9 and TRBJ2-1; TCRdb picks TRBD2, but there is no DNA to check that call. The CDR3 runs 14 residues. The germline CDR1 and CDR2 sequences are SGDLS and YYNGEE. The chain's CDR3 is CASSVGGGAKGQFF.

The chain joins TRBV6-2 or TRBV6-3 to TRBJ2-7; lacking DNA, the TRBD1 call made by TCRdb goes unchecked. Germline CDR1 is MNHEY and CDR2 is SVGEGT. The CDR3 is made up of 15 amino acids. CDR3 amino acids: CASSPGGTGGDEQYF.

The CDR3 spells CASTPPGDYTDTQYF. The rearrangement links TRBV2 to TRBJ2-3; TCRdb outputs TRBD1, but without DNA this stays unchecked. The CDR3 loop spans 15 amino acids. CDR1 and CDR2 from the germline V gene are SNHLY and FYNNEI.

V gene TRBV28 combines with J gene TRBJ1-5. The CDR3 length is 14 residues. In germline, CDR1 is MDHEN, CDR2 SYDVKM. The chain's CDR3 is CASSRRLGGQPQHF.

The rearrangement uses TRBV18 and TRBJ1-6; TCRdb proposes TRBD1, but this gene call is untestable without DNA. CDR1 KGHSH and CDR2 LQKENI come from the germline V gene. The CDR3 loop spans 15 amino acids. The CDR3 loop reads CASSPQGQINSPLHF.

The chain uses TRBV6-2 or TRBV6-3 and TRBJ2-1. Germline lookup yields CDR1 MNHEY and CDR2 SVGEGT. There are 13 residues in the CDR3. The CDR3 loop is CASSSSLLHEQFF.

The gene calls are TRBV6-5 and TRBJ2-5; TCRdb's D call of TRBD2 is untestable without DNA. Germline assignment: CDR1 MNHEY and CDR2 SVGAGI. This CDR3 spans 17 amino acids. CDR3: CASSYKRASGSQETQYF.

The chain is built from TRBV5-1 and TRBJ2-7; with no DNA, the TCRdb D assignment of TRBD1 cannot be verified. The CDR3 spans 16 residues. Germline assignment: CDR1 SGHRS and CDR2 YFSETQ. CDR3 residues: CASSFRAPLEAYEQYF.